This TCR beta chain was captured by sequencing in a study of tumor-infiltrating lymphocytes in primary liver carcinoma. Bulk tissue was left unsorted, and RNA and DNA were co-extracted from 20-30 mg of it. With 500 ng total RNA as template and a constant-region primer, TCR beta cDNA was made. Researchers made the TCR beta libraries by running three nested multiplex PCR rounds with slightly modified ARM-PCR. The two initial PCR rounds, roughly 11 cycles each, used TRBV1-TRBV30 forward and C-beta reverse primers. In TCRdb, the multiplex PCR reads were re-called with MiXCR into one record per CDR3 protein. This sample carries 60,000 or so distinct CDR3 sequences, less than 85% of them seen once, and the ten largest clones take roughly three fifths. This CDR3 is built from 16 residues. Between the trimmed V and J ends, which lost 5 bases and 3 bases, there was a span of 19 bases. CDR1 is SGHAT, CDR2 FQNNGV, per germline.

Concerning this clonotype itself: The conserved phenylalanine or tryptophan is not found at the CDR3 terminus, so this likely reflects a read error.

The chain links TRBV11-2 to TRBJ2-5, with D perhaps being TRBD1 or TRBD2 (5 bases each). Specimen: liver tumor tissue from sampling region 2. Subset specified: tumor region T2, inferior pole. The sequence was collected from a man aged 35 to 55 with primary liver carcinoma and hepatitis B virus infection. The CDR3 coding sequence is TGTGCCAGCAGCCAAATTCCTGACTGGGGGAAAGAGACCCAGTACATC. It encodes CASSQIPDWGKETQYI.